Each of the 28 T cell receptor beta chains below was sequenced from the same sample in a study of Graves' ophthalmopathy and Graves' hyperthyroidism. TCR beta CDR3 amplification used RNA transcripts. HTBI primers primed a first-round RT-PCR, and a second-round multiplex PCR followed. TCRdb called the multiplex PCR reads again in MiXCR, with one record for every CDR3 protein. The sample shows around 400,000 distinct CDR3 sequences, about 16% of them seen only once. Sequenced material: peripheral blood. Receptors were obtained from a woman younger than 30 with Graves' ophthalmopathy.

The chain carries TRBV6-5 and TRBJ2-7, with a possible D match to TRBD1 (5 bases). Germline V gene lookup returns CDR1 MNHEY and CDR2 SVGAGI. Trimming pared 2 bases from V and 0 bases from J, leaving 11 bases between. This CDR3 region has 15 residues. CDR3 protein: CASSYGAHTSYEQYF. CDR3 DNA: TGTGCCAGCAGTTACGGGGCTCACACCTCCTACGAGCAGTACTTC.

This clonotype has ten or more counts. The chain employs TRBV20-1 and TRBJ2-7; 9 bases are shared with TRBD2. There are 18 residues in the CDR3. V shed 3 bases and J 3 bases; nucleotides not matched to a gene: 18. CDR1 and CDR2 from the germline V gene are DFQATT and SNEGSKA (reference sequence). This CDR3 reads CSARPPLGREGNYYEQYF. The DNA for the CDR3 is TGCAGTGCTAGGCCCCCACTGGGGCGGGAGGGTAATTACTACGAGCAGTACTTC.

This clonotype was seen just once. One base away lies a much larger clone, so this may be a sequencing read error. V gene TRBV30 combines with J gene TRBJ2-2; a weak D match, TRBD2 (5 bases). The CDR3 sequence is 14 residues long. In germline, CDR1 is GTSNPN, CDR2 SVGIG (reference sequence). The CDR3 region is CVWIKGGFTGELFF. In DNA form, the CDR3 reads TGTGTCTGGATCAAAGGCGGGTTCACCGGGGAGCTGTTTTTT.

This clonotype showed up many times. The chain recombines TRBV19 with TRBJ1-5; D is unresolved. There are 16 residues in the CDR3. CDR1 and CDR2 from the germline V gene are LNHDA and SQIVND (reference sequence). V was cut by 0 bases and J by 0 bases, with 9 bases left in between. CDR3 residues: CASSIEERGSNQPQHF. The CDR3, as DNA: TGTGCCAGTAGTATAGAGGAGCGCGGTAGCAATCAGCCCCAGCATTTT.

This clonotype was recorded at least ten times. The J gene is TRBJ2-7, the V gene TRBV19; D gene uncertain. The CDR3 has 12 amino acids. Germline CDR1 LNHDA, CDR2 SQIVND (reference sequence). V was pared by 7 bases and J by 2 bases, with 9 bases between. Here the CDR3 DNA reads TGTGCCAGTACCCAAGGTCCCTACGAGCAGTACTTC. This sequence encodes CASTQGPYEQYF.

CDR3 nucleotides: TGTGCCACCAGCAGCGACCAGGGGGGGACTGAAGCTTTCTTT. Residues: CATSSDQGGTEAFF. The chain joins TRBV15 to TRBJ1-1; 7 nucleotides agree with TRBD1. The length of the CDR3 is 14 residues. Per the germline V gene, CDR1 is LNHNV and CDR2 is YYDKDF (reference sequence). V shed 3 bases and J 5 bases; nucleotides not matched to a gene: 6.

This clonotype was counted at least ten times. The V gene is TRBV11-1, the J gene TRBJ1-2; D is ambiguous. Germline lookup yields CDR1 SGHAT and CDR2 FQDESV (reference sequence). The CDR3 covers 13 residues. Trimming took 5 bases from V and 3 from J, leaving 10 bases between them. The CDR3 nucleotides are TGTGCCAGCAGCCCGACCCGAGACTATGGCTACACCTTC. This codes for CASSPTRDYGYTF. Together with reference TRBV11-1 and TRBJ1-2, the CDR3 gives the full variable domain: EAEVAQSPRYKITEKSQAVAFWCDPISGHATLYWYRQILGQGPELLVQFQDESVVDDSQLPKDRFSAERLKGVDSTLKIQPAELGDSAMYLCASSPTRDYGYTFGSGTRLTVV.

The table lists this clonotype with many counts. The rearrangement uses TRBV6-2 or TRBV6-3 and TRBJ2-7; D gene unclear. The CDR3 is 14 amino acids. Trimming shortened V by 0 bases and J by 3 bases, and 9 bases separated the two germline ends. Germline values: CDR1 MNHEY, CDR2 SVGEGT. The CDR3 nucleotides are TGTGCCAGCAGTTACTCGAGTCTGATCTACGAGCAGTACTTC. Translated, it gives CASSYSSLIYEQYF.

The table lists this clonotype with many counts. The chain couples TRBV6-5 to TRBJ2-2, with D perhaps matching TRBD1 (6 bases). The CDR3 consists of 15 residues. Germline V gene lookup returns CDR1 MNHEY and CDR2 SVGAGI. Trimming pared 10 bases from V and 5 bases from J, leaving 20 bases between. The CDR3: CATTKQGLLTGELFF. In DNA form, the CDR3 reads TGTGCCACCACAAAACAGGGTCTTTTGACCGGGGAGCTGTTTTTT.

This clonotype was counted at least ten times. The gene calls are TRBV10-3 and TRBJ2-2, with 10 nucleotides matching TRBD1. The ends lost 8 bases at V and 10 bases at J; junction bases unmatched: 10. This CDR3 is built from 14 residues. The germline CDR1 and CDR2 sequences are ENHRY and SYGVKD. Here the CDR3 reads CAIRGGQGPEELFF. The CDR3 DNA sequence: TGTGCCATCCGGGGGGGACAGGGGCCCGAGGAGCTGTTTTTT.

In this sample, this clonotype turned up many times. This sequence joins TRBV6-2 or TRBV6-3 and TRBJ2-7; D is unresolved. Per the germline V gene, CDR1 is MNHEY and CDR2 is SVGEGT. The CDR3 has 14 residues. V was clipped by 2 bases and J by 2 bases, with 10 bases between them. In DNA, the CDR3 is TGTGCCAGCAGTTACGTATGGGCCCCCTACGAGCAGTACTTC. It codes for CASSYVWAPYEQYF.

The rearrangement links TRBV11-3 to TRBJ2-2; 12 bases align to TRBD2. The V and J ends lost 4 bases and 0 bases, in that order; junction bases with no gene match: 9. Germline V gene data show CDR1 as SGHNT and CDR2 as YENEEA. The CDR3 runs to 19 residues. CDR3: CASSSGGRLAGANTGELFF. The CDR3 nucleotides are TGTGCCAGCAGCTCGGGCGGTAGACTAGCGGGGGCGAACACCGGGGAGCTGTTTTTT.

This clonotype was picked up many times. The V call is TRBV20-1, the J call TRBJ1-2; no definite D call. CDR3 size: 11 residues. The V gene's germline CDR1 is DFQATT and CDR2 SNEGSKA (reference sequence). CDR3 DNA: TGCAGCGGTGTGGAGGGCTATGGCTACACCTTC. This codes for CSGVEGYGYTF.

This clonotype showed up many times. The chain carries TRBV2 and TRBJ1-5; 9 bases map to TRBD1. Per germline, CDR1 SNHLY and CDR2 FYNNEI. This CDR3 has 16 residues. The junction had 10 bases not matched to a gene; V was cut back by 8 bases and J by 2 bases. In nucleotides, the CDR3 is TGTGCCAGCCAATGGACAGGGGAGGACGGCAATCAGCCCCAGCATTTT. Its protein product is CASQWTGEDGNQPQHF.

V is TRBV30 and J is TRBJ1-3; D is ambiguous. Trimming removed 2 bases at V and 0 bases at J, with 14 bases between. The CDR3 sequence is 16 residues long. Germline CDR1 reads GTSNPN; CDR2 reads SVGIG (reference sequence). CDR3 amino acids: CAWSRPGPLSGNTIYF. CDR3 sequence (DNA): TGTGCCTGGAGTCGCCCGGGTCCGCTCTCTGGAAACACCATATATTTT.

The chain joins TRBV4-1 to TRBJ2-7; D is possibly TRBD2 (7 bases). Germline CDR1 MGHRA, CDR2 YSYEKL. The V and J ends lost 0 bases and 3 bases respectively, with 15 bases between them. This CDR3 region has 16 residues. CDR3 sequence: CASSQERRGGYYEQYF. CDR3 bases: TGCGCCAGCAGCCAAGAACGCAGGGGAGGGTACTACGAGCAGTACTTC.

This clonotype occurred many times. V is TRBV28 and J is TRBJ2-7; possible D gene TRBD2, 5 bases. CDR3 length equals 15 residues. CDR1 and CDR2 from the germline V gene are MDHEN and SYDVKM. The V end was cut by 5 bases, the J end by 2 bases, with 16 bases between. CDR3 nucleotides: TGTGCCAGCAGTCCATCCCCGGGAAGACCCTACGAGCAGTACTTC. Its translation: CASSPSPGRPYEQYF.

The gene calls are TRBV27 and TRBJ1-2, with 7 nucleotides matching TRBD1. Germline V lookup: CDR1 MNHEY, CDR2 SMNVEV (reference sequence). The CDR3 runs to 14 residues. V gave up 4 bases and J gave up 5 bases; unmatched junction bases: 7. The CDR3 DNA reads TGTGCCAGCAGTTCGCTGACAGGGAGGTATGGCTACACCTTC. Its translation: CASSSLTGRYGYTF.

This clonotype was observed at least ten times. The genes are TRBV11-2 and TRBJ2-5; unclear D gene. Trimming removed 2 bases from V and 8 bases from J, with 12 bases in between. Germline assignment: CDR1 SGHAT and CDR2 FQNNGV. The CDR3 contains 13 residues. The CDR3 region is CASSLTRFRTQYF. In nucleotides, the CDR3 is TGTGCCAGCAGCTTAACCCGGTTTCGAACCCAGTACTTC. The whole variable domain, remainder taken from reference TRBV11-2 and TRBJ2-5, is EAGVAQSPRYKIIEKRQSVAFWCNPISGHATLYWYQQILGQGPKLLIQFQNNGVVDDSQLPKDRFSAERLKGVDSTLKIQPAKLEDSAVYLCASSLTRFRTQYFGPGTRLLVL.

This clonotype was seen at least ten times. The chain is built from TRBV20-1 and TRBJ2-7; tentatively, D is TRBD2 (6 bases). The CDR3 runs 13 residues. Germline values: CDR1 DFQATT, CDR2 SNEGSKA (reference sequence). Trimming left V 4 bases short and J 3 bases short, with 13 bases between. The CDR3 region is CSAKLGLLYEQYF. The CDR3 nucleotides are TGCAGTGCTAAACTGGGACTTCTCTACGAGCAGTACTTC.

This clonotype showed up many times. The chain combines TRBV27 with TRBJ1-3; a weak D match, TRBD1 (5 bases). V lost 3 bases and J 15 bases, leaving 18 bases between the germline ends. Germline CDR1 is MNHEY and CDR2 is SMNVEV (reference sequence). The CDR3 loop spans 13 amino acids. This CDR3 is CASSLGVLSPKYF. DNA for the CDR3: TGTGCCAGCAGTTTGGGGGTTCTTTCTCCGAAATATTTT.

This clonotype was counted many times. This rearrangement joins TRBV5-1 to TRBJ1-2; 10 bases line up with TRBD1. The J segment lost 3 bases and the V segment lost 3 bases, leaving 5 bases of the junction unmatched. This CDR3 has 15 amino acids. Per germline, CDR1 SGHRS and CDR2 YFSETQ. The chain's CDR3 is CASSYRDRGDYGYTF. Written as DNA, the CDR3 is TGCGCCAGCAGCTACCGGGACAGGGGAGACTATGGCTACACCTTC. The complete variable domain, with remaining parts taken from reference TRBV5-1 and TRBJ1-2, reads KAGVTQTPRYLIKTRGQQVTLSCSPISGHRSVSWYQQTPGQGLQFLFEYFSETQRNKGNFPGRFSGRQFSNSRSEMNVSTLELGDSALYLCASSYRDRGDYGYTFGSGTRLTVV.

The V call is TRBV7-8, the J call TRBJ1-2; D gene uncertain. The germline gives CDR1 SGHVS, CDR2 FQNEAQ. Trimming stripped 4 bases from V and 9 bases from J, with 18 bases between. The CDR3 spans 14 residues. The CDR3 region is CASSSARTELSYTF. Here the CDR3 DNA reads TGTGCCAGCAGCTCTGCACGGACGGAGCTCAGCTACACCTTC.

At least ten counts were recorded for this clonotype. The chain combines TRBV20-1 with TRBJ2-7; D may correspond to TRBD1 or TRBD2 (6 bases each). V shed 1 base and J shed 7 bases, with 20 bases lying between them. This CDR3 has 15 amino acids. In germline, CDR1 is DFQATT, CDR2 SNEGSKA (reference sequence). The CDR3 DNA follows: TGCAGTGCTAGAGCCGGAAGGGGGGTCCTCAGAGAGCAGTACTTC. Protein product: CSARAGRGVLREQYF.

V and J are TRBV6-1 and TRBJ1-2; D is unclear. The germline CDR1 and CDR2 sequences are MNHNS and SASEGT. The V end was cut by 7 bases, the J end by 5 bases, with 20 bases between. The CDR3 covers 15 residues. The CDR3 region is CASTLSVRNGYGYTF. As DNA, the CDR3 is TGTGCCAGCACCCTAAGCGTCAGAAACGGGTATGGCTACACCTTC.

This clonotype has at least ten counts. CDR3 nucleotides: TGCAGTGCTAGGGGCACCCCGGGCGAGCAGTACTTC. Amino acid sequence: CSARGTPGEQYF. This chain connects TRBV20-1 to TRBJ2-7, with D unclear. The V gene's germline CDR1 is DFQATT and CDR2 SNEGSKA (reference sequence). The CDR3 sequence is 12 residues long. The V end lost 3 bases, the J end lost 6 bases, and 12 bases lay between the germline ends.

The chain employs TRBV11-2 and TRBJ2-1; 14 nucleotides align to TRBD2. The V gene end was trimmed by 1 base and the J gene end by 9 bases; junction bases not matched to a gene: 5. Germline loops: CDR1 SGHAT, CDR2 FQNNGV. This CDR3 has 16 residues. The chain's CDR3 is CASSLGGLAGAGEQFF. CDR3 DNA sequence: TGTGCCAGCAGCTTAGGGGGACTAGCGGGAGCGGGTGAGCAGTTCTTC.

This clonotype has a count of ten or more. Because the CDR3's place on the DNA is in doubt, the DNA is left out and the CDR3 is given as listed by TCRdb. The chain combines TRBV6-5 with TRBJ1-5; no check of the table's D call, TRBD1, against the DNA was made. From germline, CDR1 is MNHEY and CDR2 SVGAGI. Termini included, the CDR3 measures 17 amino acids. The CDR3 region is CASSSSGTGQIGQPQHF.